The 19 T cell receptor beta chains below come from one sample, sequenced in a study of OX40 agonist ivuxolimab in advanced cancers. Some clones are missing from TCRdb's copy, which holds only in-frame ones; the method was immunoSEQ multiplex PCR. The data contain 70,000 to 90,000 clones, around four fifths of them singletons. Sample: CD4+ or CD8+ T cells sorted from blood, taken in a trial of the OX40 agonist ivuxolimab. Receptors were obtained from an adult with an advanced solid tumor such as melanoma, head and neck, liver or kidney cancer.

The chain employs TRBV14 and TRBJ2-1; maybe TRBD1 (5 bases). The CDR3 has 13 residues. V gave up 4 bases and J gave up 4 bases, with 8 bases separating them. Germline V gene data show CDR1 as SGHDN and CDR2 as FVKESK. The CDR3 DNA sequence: TGTGCCAGCAGCCCACAGGTTTACAATGAGCAGTTCTTC. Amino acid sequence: CASSPQVYNEQFF.

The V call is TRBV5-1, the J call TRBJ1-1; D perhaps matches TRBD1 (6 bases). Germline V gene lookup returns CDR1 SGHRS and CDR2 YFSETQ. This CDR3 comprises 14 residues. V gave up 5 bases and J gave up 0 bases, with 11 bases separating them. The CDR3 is CASSSTGMNTEAFF. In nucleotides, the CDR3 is TGCGCCAGCAGTTCTACAGGGATGAACACTGAAGCTTTCTTT.

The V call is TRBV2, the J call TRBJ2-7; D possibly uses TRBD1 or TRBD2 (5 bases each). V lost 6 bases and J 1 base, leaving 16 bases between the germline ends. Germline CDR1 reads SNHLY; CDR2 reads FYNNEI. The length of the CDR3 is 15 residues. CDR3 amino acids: CASRPRTGASYEQYF. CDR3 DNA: TGTGCCAGCAGGCCTCGGACCGGGGCATCCTACGAGCAGTACTTC.

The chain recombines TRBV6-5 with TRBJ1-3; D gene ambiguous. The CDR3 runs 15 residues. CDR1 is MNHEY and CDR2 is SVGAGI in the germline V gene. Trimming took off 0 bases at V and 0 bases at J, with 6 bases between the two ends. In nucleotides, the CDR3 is TGTGCCAGCAGTTACTCGCGCCCCTCTGGAAACACCATATATTTT. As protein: CASSYSRPSGNTIYF.

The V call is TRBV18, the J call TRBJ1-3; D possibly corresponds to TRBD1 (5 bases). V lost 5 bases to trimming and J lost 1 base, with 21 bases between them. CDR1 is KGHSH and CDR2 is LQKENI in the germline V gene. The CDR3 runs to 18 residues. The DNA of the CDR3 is TGTGCCAGCTCATTTTTGCCCAAGGGGAGAGTATCTGGAAACACCATATATTTT. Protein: CASSFLPKGRVSGNTIYF.

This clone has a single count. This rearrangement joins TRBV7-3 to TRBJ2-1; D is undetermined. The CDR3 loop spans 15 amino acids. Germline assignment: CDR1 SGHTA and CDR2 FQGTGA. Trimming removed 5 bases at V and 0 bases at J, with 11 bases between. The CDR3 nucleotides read TGTGCCAGCAGCCCCCAGCGCAGCTCCTACAATGAGCAGTTCTTC. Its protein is CASSPQRSSYNEQFF.

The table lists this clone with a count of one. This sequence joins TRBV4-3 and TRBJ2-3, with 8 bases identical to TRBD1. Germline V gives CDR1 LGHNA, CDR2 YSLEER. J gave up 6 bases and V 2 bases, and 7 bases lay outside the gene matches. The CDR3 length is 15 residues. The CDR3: CASSQNRGLRDTQYF. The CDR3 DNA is TGCGCCAGCAGCCAAAACAGGGGGTTAAGGGATACGCAGTATTTT.

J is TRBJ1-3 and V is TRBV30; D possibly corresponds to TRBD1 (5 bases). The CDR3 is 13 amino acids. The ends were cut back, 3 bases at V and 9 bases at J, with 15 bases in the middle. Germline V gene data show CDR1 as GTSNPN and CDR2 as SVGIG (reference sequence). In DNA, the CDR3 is TGTGCCTGGAGACCCTCCCTCGGGGGCACCATATATTTT. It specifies CAWRPSLGGTIYF.

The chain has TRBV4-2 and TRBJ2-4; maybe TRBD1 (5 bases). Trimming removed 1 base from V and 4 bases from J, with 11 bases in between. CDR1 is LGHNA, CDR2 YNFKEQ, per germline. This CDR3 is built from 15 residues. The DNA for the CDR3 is TGTGCCAGCAGCCAAGGGGCAGGGATAAAAAACATTCAGTACTTC. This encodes CASSQGAGIKNIQYF.

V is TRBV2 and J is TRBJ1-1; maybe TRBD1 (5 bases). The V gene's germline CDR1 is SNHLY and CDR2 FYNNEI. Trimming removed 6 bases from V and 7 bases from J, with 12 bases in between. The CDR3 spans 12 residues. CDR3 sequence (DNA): TGTGCCAGCAGAGCTACGGGGGGTGAAGCTTTCTTT. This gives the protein CASRATGGEAFF.

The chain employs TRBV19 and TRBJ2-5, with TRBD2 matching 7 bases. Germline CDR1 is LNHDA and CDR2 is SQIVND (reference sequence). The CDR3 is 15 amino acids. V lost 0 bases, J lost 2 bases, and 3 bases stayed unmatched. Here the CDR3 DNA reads TGTGCCAGTAGTATAGATGGGGGGGGTCAAGAGACCCAGTACTTC. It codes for CASSIDGGGQETQYF.

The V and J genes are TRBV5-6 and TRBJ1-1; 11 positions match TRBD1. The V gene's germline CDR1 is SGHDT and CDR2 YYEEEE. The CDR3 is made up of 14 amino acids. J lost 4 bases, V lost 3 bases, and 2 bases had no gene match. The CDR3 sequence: CASSWGTGGTEAFF. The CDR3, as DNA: TGTGCCAGCAGCTGGGGGACAGGGGGCACTGAAGCTTTCTTT.

Here the CDR3 DNA reads TGTGCCAGCAGCTTAGCCCACCAGTACAATGAGCAGTTCTTC. Residues: CASSLAHQYNEQFF. The chain uses TRBV7-8 and TRBJ2-1; D gene uncertain. CDR1 is SGHVS and CDR2 is FQNEAQ in the germline V gene. V was trimmed by 0 bases and J by 4 bases, leaving 7 bases between them. The CDR3 loop spans 14 amino acids.

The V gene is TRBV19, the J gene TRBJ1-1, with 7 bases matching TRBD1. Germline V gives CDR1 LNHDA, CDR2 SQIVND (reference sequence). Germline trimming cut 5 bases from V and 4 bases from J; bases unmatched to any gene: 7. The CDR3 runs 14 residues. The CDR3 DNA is TGTGCCAGTAGTGACAGGGCCCGAGGCACTGAAGCTTTCTTT. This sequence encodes CASSDRARGTEAFF.

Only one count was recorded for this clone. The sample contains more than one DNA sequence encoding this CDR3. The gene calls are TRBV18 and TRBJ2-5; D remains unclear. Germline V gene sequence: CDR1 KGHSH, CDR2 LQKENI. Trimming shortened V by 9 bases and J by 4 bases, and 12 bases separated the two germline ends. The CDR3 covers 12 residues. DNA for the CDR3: TGTGCCAGTCTGGGAACCGGAGAGACCCAGTACTTC. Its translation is CASLGTGETQYF.

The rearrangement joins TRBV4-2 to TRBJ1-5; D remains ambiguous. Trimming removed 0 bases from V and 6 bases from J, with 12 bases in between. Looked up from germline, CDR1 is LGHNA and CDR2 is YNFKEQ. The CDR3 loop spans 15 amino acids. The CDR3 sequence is CASSQDLEVGQPQHF. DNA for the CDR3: TGTGCCAGCAGCCAAGATCTTGAGGTCGGTCAGCCCCAGCATTTT.

The CDR3 reads CSVERGGTPSEQFF. The CDR3 nucleotides read TGCAGCGTTGAACGCGGGGGGACCCCCAGTGAGCAGTTCTTC. This chain uses TRBV29-1 with TRBJ2-1; TRBD2 matches at 8 bases. Germline CDR1 SQVTM, CDR2 ANQGSEA. The CDR3 has 14 amino acids. With V trimmed by 2 bases and J by 9 bases, 9 bases remained unmatched.

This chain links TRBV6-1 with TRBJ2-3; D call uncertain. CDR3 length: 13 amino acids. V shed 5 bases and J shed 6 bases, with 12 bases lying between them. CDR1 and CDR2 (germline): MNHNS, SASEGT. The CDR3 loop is CASSSRFEDTQYF. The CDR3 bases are TGTGCCAGCAGTTCCAGGTTTGAGGATACGCAGTATTTT.

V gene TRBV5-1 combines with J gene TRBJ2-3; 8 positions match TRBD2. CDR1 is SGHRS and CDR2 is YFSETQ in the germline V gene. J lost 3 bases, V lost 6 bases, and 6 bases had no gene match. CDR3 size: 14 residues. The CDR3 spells CASNPAGATDTQYF. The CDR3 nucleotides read TGCGCCAGCAATCCAGCGGGAGCAACAGATACGCAGTATTTT.